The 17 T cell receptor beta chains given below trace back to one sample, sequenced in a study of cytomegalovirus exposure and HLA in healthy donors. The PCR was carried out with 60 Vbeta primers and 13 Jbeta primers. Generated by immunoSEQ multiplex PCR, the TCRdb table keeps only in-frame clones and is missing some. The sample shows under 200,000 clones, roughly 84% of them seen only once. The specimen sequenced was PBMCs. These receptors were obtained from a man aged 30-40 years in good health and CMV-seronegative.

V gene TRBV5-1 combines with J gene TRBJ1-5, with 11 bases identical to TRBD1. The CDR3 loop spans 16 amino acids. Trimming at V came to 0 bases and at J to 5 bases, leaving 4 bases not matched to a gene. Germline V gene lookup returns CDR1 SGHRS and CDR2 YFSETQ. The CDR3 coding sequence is TGCGCCAGCAGCTTGGGGACAGGGGGCGTTGATCAGCCCCAGCATTTT. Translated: CASSLGTGGVDQPQHF. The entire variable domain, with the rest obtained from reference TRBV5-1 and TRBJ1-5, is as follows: KAGVTQTPRYLIKTRGQQVTLSCSPISGHRSVSWYQQTPGQGLQFLFEYFSETQRNKGNFPGRFSGRQFSNSRSEMNVSTLELGDSALYLCASSLGTGGVDQPQHFGDGTRLSIL.

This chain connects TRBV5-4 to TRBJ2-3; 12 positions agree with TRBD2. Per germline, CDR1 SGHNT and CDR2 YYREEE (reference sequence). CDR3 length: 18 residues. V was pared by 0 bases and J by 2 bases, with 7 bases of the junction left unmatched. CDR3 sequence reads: CASSLGLAGGPLTDTQYF. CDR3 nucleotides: TGTGCCAGCAGCTTGGGCCTAGCGGGAGGGCCTCTCACAGATACGCAGTATTTT.

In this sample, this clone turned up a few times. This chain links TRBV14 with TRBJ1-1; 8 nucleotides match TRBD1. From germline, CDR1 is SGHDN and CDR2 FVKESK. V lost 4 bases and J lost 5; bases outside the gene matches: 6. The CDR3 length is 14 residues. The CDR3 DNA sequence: TGTGCCAGCAGCCGACTGGACAGGGATACTGAAGCTTTCTTT. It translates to CASSRLDRDTEAFF.

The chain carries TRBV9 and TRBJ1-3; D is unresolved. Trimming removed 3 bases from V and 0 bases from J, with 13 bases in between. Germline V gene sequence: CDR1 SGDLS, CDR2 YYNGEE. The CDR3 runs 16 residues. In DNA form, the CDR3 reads TGTGCCAGCAGCGAGGAGGCATTCGTCTCTGGAAACACCATATATTTT. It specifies CASSEEAFVSGNTIYF. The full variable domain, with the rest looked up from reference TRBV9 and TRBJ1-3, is DSGVTQTPKHLITATGQRVTLRCSPRSGDLSVYWYQQSLDQGLQFLIQYYNGEERAKGNILERFSAQQFPDLHSELNLSSLELGDSALYFCASSEEAFVSGNTIYFGEGSWLTVV.

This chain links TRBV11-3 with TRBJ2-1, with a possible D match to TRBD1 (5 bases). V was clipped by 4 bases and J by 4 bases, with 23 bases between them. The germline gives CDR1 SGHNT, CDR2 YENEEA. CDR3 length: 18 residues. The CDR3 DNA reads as TGTGCCAGCAGCTCCCACTCTCGACAGACCCCTCCTTACAATGAGCAGTTCTTC. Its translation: CASSSHSRQTPPYNEQFF.

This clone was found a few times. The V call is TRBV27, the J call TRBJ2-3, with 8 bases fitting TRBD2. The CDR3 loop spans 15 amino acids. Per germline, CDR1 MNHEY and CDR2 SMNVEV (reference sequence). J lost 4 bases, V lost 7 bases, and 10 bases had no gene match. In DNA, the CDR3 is TGTGCCAGCAAGATAGCGGGATCATCGGCAGATACGCAGTATTTT. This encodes CASKIAGSSADTQYF.

CDR3 loop: CASSLEPQGSSSYEQYF. Here the CDR3 DNA reads TGCGCCAGCAGCTTGGAACCCCAGGGGAGCAGCTCCTACGAGCAGTACTTC. The chain carries TRBV5-1 and TRBJ2-7, with TRBD1 as a possible D gene (6 bases). CDR3 length: 17 residues. V shed 0 bases and J shed 0 bases, with 16 bases lying between them. Germline V gene sequence: CDR1 SGHRS, CDR2 YFSETQ.

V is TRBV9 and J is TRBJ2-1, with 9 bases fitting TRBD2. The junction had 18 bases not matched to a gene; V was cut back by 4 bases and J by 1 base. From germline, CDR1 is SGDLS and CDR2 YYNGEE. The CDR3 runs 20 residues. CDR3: CASSQARGAGGGISYNEQFF. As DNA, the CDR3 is TGTGCCAGCAGCCAAGCCAGGGGAGCGGGAGGAGGGATTTCCTACAATGAGCAGTTCTTC.

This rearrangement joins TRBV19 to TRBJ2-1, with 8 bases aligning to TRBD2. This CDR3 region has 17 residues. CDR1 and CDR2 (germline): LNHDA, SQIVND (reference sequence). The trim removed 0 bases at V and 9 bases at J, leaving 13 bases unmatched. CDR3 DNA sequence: TGTGCCAGTAGTATAGATCGTACTAGCGGAGCCGGGGGTGAGCAGTTCTTC. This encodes CASSIDRTSGAGGEQFF. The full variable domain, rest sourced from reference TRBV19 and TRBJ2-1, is DGGITQSPKYLFRKEGQNVTLSCEQNLNHDAMYWYRQDPGQGLRLIYYSQIVNDFQKGDIAEGYSVSREKKESFPLTVTSAQKNPTAFYLCASSIDRTSGAGGEQFFGPGTRLTVL.

The CDR3: CASSPRNRDEAFF. CDR3 nucleotides: TGTGCCAGCAGCCCTAGGAACAGGGATGAAGCTTTCTTT. The chain has TRBV28 and TRBJ1-1; maybe TRBD1 (6 bases). The CDR3 totals 13 residues. CDR1 and CDR2 from the germline V gene are MDHEN and SYDVKM. V lost 6 bases and J lost 7, with 15 bases in between.

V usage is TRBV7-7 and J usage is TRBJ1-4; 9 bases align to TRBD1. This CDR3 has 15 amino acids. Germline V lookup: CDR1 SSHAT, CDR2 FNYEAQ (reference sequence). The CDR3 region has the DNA TGTGCTAGCGGCAGGACAGGGGCAACTAATGAAAAACTGTTTTTT. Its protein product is CASGRTGATNEKLFF.

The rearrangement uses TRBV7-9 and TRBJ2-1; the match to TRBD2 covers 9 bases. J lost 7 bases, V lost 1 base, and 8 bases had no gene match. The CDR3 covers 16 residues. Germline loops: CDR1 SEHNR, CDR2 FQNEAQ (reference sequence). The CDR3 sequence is CASSLGAGTSSNEQFF. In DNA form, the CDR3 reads TGTGCCAGCAGCTTAGGGGCCGGGACTAGCTCTAATGAGCAGTTCTTC. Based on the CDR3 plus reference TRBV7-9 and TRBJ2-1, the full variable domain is DTGVSQNPRHKITKRGQNVTFRCDPISEHNRLYWYRQTLGQGPEFLTYFQNEAQLEKSRLLSDRFSAERPKGSFSTLEIQRTEQGDSAMYLCASSLGAGTSSNEQFFGPGTRLTVL.

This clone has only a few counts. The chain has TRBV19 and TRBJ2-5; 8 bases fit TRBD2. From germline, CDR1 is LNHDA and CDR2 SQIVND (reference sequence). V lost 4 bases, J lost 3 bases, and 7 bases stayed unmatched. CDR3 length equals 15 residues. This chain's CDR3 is CASSTTRLAKETQYF. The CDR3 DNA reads TGTGCCAGTAGTACCACCCGACTAGCGAAAGAGACCCAGTACTTC. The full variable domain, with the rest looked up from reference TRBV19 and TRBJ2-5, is DGGITQSPKYLFRKEGQNVTLSCEQNLNHDAMYWYRQDPGQGLRLIYYSQIVNDFQKGDIAEGYSVSREKKESFPLTVTSAQKNPTAFYLCASSTTRLAKETQYFGPGTRLLVL.

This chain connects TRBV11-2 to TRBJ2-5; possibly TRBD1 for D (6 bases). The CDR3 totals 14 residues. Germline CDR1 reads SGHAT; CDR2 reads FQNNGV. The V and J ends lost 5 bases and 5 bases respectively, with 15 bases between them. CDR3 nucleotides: TGTGCCAGCAGCCTCACAGGGAAGTCGGAGACCCAGTACTTC. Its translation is CASSLTGKSETQYF.

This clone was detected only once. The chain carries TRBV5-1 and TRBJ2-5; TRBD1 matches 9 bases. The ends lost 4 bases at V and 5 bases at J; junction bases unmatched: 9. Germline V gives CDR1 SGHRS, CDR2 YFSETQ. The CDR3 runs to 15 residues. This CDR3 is CASSIRQGEGETQYF. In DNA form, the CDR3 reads TGCGCCAGCAGCATCCGACAGGGGGAGGGGGAGACCCAGTACTTC.

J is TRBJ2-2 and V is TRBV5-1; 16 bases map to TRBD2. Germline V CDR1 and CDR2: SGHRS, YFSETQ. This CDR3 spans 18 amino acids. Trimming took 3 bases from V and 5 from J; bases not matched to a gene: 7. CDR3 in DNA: TGCGCCAGCAGCTGGTCCGGGACTAGCGGGGGGGCGACCGGGGAGCTGTTTTTT. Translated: CASSWSGTSGGATGELFF.

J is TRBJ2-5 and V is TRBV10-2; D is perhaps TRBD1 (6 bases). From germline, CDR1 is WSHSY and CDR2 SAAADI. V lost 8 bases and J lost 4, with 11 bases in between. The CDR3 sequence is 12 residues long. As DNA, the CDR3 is TGCGCCAGCGGGAGCAGGGGAGAGACCCAGTACTTC. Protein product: CASGSRGETQYF.